Listed here is a single T cell receptor beta chain. The target antigen is unknown. Trimming stripped 2 bases from V and 8 bases from J, with 18 bases between. This CDR3 spans 15 amino acids. Germline CDR1 is SGHTA and CDR2 is FQGNSA. The data belong to a study of T-cell memory formation after mild COVID-19. Study-wide findings and caveats: Clones which contracted sat mainly in CM and EM if CD4+, and in EMRA if CD8+. Whether second-wave clones peaking at day 37 were SARS-CoV-2 specific went unconfirmed. The study found balanced CD4/CD8 in clones contracting day 15 to 85 and a CD4+ lean in later expanders.

Constant-segment-primed 5'RACE gave TCR alpha and TCR beta cDNA libraries with sample barcodes and UMIs. TCRdb passed the 5' RACE reads through MiXCR, listing each CDR3 protein once. Of some 300,000 distinct CDR3 sequences in the sample, roughly 19% are singletons; the top ten hold around 23%. The TCR was taken from a man younger than 35 who had mild COVID-19 (a few samples of this study predate the infection). Cell type and time point are not known. J is TRBJ1-1 and V is TRBV7-2; D is undetermined. Sequenced: PBMCs or a T cell subset sorted from them (not recorded which). This CDR3 reads CASSLQPAGKQEAFF. The CDR3 DNA follows: TGTGCCAGCAGCTTACAACCAGCCGGGAAACAAGAAGCTTTCTTT.